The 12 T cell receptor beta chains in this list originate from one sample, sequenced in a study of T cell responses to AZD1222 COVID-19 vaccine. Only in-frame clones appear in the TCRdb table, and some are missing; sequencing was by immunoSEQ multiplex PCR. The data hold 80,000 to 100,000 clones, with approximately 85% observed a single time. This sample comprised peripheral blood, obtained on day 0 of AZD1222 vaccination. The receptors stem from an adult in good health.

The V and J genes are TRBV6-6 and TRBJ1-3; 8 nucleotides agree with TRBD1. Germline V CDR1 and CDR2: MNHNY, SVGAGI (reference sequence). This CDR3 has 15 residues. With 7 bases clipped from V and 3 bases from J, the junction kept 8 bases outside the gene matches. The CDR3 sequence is CASTQTGARGNTIYF. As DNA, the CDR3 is TGTGCCAGCACTCAGACAGGGGCCCGTGGAAACACCATATATTTT.

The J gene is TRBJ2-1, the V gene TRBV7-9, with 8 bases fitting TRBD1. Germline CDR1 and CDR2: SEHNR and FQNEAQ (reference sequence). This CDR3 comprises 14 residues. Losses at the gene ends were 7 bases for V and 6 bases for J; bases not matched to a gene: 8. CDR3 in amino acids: CASTGQGVSNEQFF. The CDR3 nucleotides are TGTGCCAGCACCGGACAGGGAGTTTCCAATGAGCAGTTCTTC.

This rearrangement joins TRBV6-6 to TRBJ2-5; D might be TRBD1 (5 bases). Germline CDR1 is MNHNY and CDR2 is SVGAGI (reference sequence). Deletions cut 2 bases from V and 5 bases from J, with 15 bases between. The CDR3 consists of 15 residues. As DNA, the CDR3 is TGTGCCAGCAGTTACACAGGAACAAAGAAGGAGACCCAGTACTTC. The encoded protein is CASSYTGTKKETQYF.

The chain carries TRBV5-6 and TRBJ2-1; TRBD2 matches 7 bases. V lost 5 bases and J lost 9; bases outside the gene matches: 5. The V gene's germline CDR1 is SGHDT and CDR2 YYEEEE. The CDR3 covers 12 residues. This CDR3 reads CASRKSGTEQFF. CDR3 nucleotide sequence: TGTGCCAGCAGGAAAAGCGGGACTGAGCAGTTCTTC.

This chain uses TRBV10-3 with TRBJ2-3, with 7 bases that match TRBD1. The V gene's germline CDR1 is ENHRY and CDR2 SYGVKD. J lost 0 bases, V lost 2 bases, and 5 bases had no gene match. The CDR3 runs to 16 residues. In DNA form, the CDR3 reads TGTGCCATCAGTGAGGTGCTGACAGGGAGCACAGATACGCAGTATTTT. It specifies CAISEVLTGSTDTQYF.

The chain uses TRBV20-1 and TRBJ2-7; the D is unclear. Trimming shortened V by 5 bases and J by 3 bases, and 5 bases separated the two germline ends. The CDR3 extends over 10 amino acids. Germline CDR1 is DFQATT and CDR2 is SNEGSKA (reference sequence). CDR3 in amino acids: CSADGYEQYF. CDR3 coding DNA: TGCAGTGCTGACGGCTACGAGCAGTACTTC.

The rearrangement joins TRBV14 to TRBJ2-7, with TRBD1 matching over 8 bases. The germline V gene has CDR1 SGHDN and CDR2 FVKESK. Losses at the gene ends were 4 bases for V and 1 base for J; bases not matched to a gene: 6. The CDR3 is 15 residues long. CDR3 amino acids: CASSPRTGRSYEQYF. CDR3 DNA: TGTGCCAGCAGCCCACGGACAGGGAGGTCCTACGAGCAGTACTTC.

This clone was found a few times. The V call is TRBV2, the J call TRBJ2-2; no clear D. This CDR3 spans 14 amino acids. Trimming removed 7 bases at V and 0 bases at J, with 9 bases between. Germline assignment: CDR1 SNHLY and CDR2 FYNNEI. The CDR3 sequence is CASTVAANTGELFF. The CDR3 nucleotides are TGTGCCAGCACCGTCGCGGCGAACACCGGGGAGCTGTTTTTT.

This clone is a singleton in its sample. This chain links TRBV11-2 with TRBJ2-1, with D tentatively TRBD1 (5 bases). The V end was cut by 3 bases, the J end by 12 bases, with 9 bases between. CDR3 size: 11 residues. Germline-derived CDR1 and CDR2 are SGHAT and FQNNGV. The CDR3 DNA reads TGTGCCAGCAGCTTGGGGCGCGTGCAGTTCTTC. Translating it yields CASSLGRVQFF.

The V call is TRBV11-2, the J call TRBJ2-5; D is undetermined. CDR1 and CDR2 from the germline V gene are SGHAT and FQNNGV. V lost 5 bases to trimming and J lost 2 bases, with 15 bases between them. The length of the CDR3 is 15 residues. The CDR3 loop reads CASSPAPKSQETQYF. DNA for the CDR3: TGTGCCAGCAGCCCGGCGCCCAAATCACAAGAGACCCAGTACTTC.

CDR3 sequence reads: CASSYLATSYEQYF. The CDR3 DNA reads as TGTGCCAGCAGTTATTTAGCTACTTCCTACGAGCAGTACTTC. The chain has TRBV27 and TRBJ2-7; D not resolved. The CDR3 runs 14 residues. The V gene lost 4 bases and the J gene lost 1 base, with 11 bases spanning the gap. From germline, CDR1 is MNHEY and CDR2 SMNVEV (reference sequence).

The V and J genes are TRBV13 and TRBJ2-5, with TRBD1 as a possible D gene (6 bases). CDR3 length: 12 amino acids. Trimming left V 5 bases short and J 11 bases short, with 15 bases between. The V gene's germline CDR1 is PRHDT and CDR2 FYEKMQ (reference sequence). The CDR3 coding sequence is TGTGCCAGCAGCGCGAGGGACACCCGTCAGTACTTC. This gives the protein CASSARDTRQYF.